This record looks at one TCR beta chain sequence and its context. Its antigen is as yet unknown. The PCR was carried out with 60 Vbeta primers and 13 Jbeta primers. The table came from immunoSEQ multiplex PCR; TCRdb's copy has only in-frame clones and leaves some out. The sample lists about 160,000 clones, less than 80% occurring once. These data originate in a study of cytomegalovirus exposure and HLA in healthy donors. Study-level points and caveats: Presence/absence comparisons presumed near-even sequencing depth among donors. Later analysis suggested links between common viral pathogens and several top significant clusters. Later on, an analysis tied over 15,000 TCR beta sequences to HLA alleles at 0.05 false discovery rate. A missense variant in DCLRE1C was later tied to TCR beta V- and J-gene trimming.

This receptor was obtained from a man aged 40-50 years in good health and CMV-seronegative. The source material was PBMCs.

The CDR3 sequence is CASSLGQGVNSPLHF. The DNA for the CDR3 is TGCGCCAGCAGCTTGGGACAGGGAGTGAATTCACCCCTCCACTTT. J is TRBJ1-6 and V is TRBV5-1; TRBD1 aligns across 7 bases. The germline V gene encodes CDR1 SGHRS and CDR2 YFSETQ. This CDR3 has 15 amino acids. V shed 0 bases, J shed 7 bases, and the junction held 4 bases outside the gene matches.